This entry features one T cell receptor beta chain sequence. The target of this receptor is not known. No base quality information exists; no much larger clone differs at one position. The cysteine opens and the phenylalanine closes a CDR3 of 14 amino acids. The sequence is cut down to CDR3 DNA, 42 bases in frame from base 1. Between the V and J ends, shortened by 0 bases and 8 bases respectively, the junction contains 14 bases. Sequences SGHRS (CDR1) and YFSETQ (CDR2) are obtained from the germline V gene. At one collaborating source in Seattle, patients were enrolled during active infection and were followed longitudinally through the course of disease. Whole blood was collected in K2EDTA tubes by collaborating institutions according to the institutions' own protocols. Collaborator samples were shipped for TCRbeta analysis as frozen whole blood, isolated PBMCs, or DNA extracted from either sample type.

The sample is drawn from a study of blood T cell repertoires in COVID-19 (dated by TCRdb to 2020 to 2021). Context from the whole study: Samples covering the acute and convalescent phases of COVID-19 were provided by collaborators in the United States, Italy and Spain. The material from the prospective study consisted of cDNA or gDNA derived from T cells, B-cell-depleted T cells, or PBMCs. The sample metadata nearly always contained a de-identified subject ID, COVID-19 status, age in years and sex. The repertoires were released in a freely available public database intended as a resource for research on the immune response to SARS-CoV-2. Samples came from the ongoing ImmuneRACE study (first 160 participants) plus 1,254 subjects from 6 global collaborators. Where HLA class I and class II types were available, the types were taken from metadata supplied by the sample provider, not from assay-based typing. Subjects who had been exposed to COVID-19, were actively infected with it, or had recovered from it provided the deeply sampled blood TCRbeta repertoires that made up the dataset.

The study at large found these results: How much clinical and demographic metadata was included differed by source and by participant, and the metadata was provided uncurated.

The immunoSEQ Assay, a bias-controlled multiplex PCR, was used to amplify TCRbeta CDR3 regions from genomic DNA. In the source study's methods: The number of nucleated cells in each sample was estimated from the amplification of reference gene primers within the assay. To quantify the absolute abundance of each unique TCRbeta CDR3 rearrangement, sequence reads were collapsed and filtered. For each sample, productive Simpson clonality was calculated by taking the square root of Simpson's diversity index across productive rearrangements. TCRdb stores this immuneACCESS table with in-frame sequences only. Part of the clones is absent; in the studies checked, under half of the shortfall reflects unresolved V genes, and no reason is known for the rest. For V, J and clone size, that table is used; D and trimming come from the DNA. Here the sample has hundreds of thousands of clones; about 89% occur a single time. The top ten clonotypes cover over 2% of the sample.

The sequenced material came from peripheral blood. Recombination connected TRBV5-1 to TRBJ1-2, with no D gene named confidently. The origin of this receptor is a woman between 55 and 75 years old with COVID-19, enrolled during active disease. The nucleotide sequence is TGCGCCAGCAGCTTGGCCACCGGGAATATGGGCTACACCTTC. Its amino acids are CASSLATGNMGYTF.